What follows are 11 T cell receptor beta chains derived from one specimen sequenced in a study of blood T cell repertoires in COVID-19. Only in-frame clones appear in the TCRdb table, and some are missing; sequencing was by immunoSEQ multiplex PCR. Of roughly 150,000 clones in the sample, about nine tenths were seen once. Sequencing used peripheral blood. These TCRs come from a woman between 65 and 79 years old with acute or convalescent COVID-19.

This chain links TRBV10-3 with TRBJ1-5; tentatively, D is TRBD1 (6 bases). With 7 bases removed from V and 2 bases from J, the gap between germline ends came to 12 bases. The CDR3 contains 14 residues. Germline V lookup: CDR1 ENHRY, CDR2 SYGVKD. The CDR3 spells CAIKGGGGNQPQHF. The CDR3 bases are TGTGCCATCAAAGGGGGAGGGGGCAATCAGCCCCAGCATTTT.

The chain is built from TRBV28 and TRBJ2-7; 7 bases map to TRBD1. Trimming at V came to 4 bases and at J to 3 bases, leaving 9 bases not matched to a gene. The CDR3 is 15 residues long. Looked up from germline, CDR1 is MDHEN and CDR2 is SYDVKM. CDR3 bases: TGTGCCAGCAGTTCAATCGGGACAGCGTACTACGAGCAGTACGTC. Translation gives CASSSIGTAYYEQYV.

V and J are TRBV11-2 and TRBJ1-6; D is unresolved. CDR3 length equals 14 residues. CDR1 and CDR2 (germline): SGHAT, FQNNGV. Trimming stripped 0 bases from V and 11 bases from J, with 11 bases between. CDR3 nucleotide sequence: TGTGCCAGCAGCTTAGAAGGAGCCTGGGCACCCCTCCACTTT. It yields the protein CASSLEGAWAPLHF.

This clone was detected only once. The V and J genes are TRBV25-1 and TRBJ2-3; TRBD1 agrees at 8 bases. This CDR3 has 14 amino acids. Germline CDR1 and CDR2: MGHDK and SYGVNS. The trim removed 6 bases at V and 5 bases at J, leaving 7 bases unmatched. The CDR3 reads CASRGRGPGDTQYF. In DNA, the CDR3 is TGTGCCAGCAGAGGCAGGGGGCCGGGAGATACGCAGTATTTT.

This clone showed up just once. The chain recombines TRBV19 with TRBJ1-2, with D perhaps TRBD1 (5 bases). Germline loops: CDR1 LNHDA, CDR2 SQIVND (reference sequence). There are 11 residues in the CDR3. V dropped 6 bases and J dropped 8 bases, with 10 bases sitting between them. CDR3 protein: CASREGRGYTF. In nucleotides, the CDR3 is TGTGCCAGTAGGGAGGGGAGAGGCTACACCTTC.

The chain uses TRBV2 and TRBJ2-5; 8 bases agree with TRBD1. Germline V gives CDR1 SNHLY, CDR2 FYNNEI. The length of the CDR3 is 14 residues. Germline trimming cut 6 bases from V and 7 bases from J; bases unmatched to any gene: 10. The CDR3 sequence is CASRLGQGAGTQYF. CDR3 bases: TGTGCCAGCAGGCTAGGACAGGGAGCCGGGACCCAGTACTTC.

The V gene is TRBV4-1, the J gene TRBJ1-1, with D possibly TRBD1 on 5 matching bases. CDR1 is MGHRA, CDR2 YSYEKL, per germline. This CDR3 is 16 amino acids long. V lost 1 base to trimming and J lost 4 bases, with 16 bases between them. CDR3 residues: CASSQVPRAGPTEAFF. The CDR3, as DNA: TGCGCCAGCAGCCAAGTCCCCCGGGCAGGGCCCACTGAAGCTTTCTTT.

CDR3 sequence reads: CASSQPGLLQDTQYF. The CDR3 nucleotides read TGTGCCAGCAGCCAACCGGGACTTCTGCAAGATACGCAGTATTTT. The chain links TRBV3-1 (or the pseudogene TRBV3-2) to TRBJ2-3, with D perhaps TRBD2 (6 bases). V lost 2 bases and J 5 bases, leaving 14 bases between the germline ends. Germline CDR1 is LGHDT and CDR2 is YNNKEL (reference sequence). The length of the CDR3 is 15 residues.

The chain carries TRBV6-5 and TRBJ2-1, with 8 bases that match TRBD1. With V trimmed by 6 bases and J by 0 bases, 4 bases remained unmatched. CDR3 length equals 15 residues. CDR1 MNHEY and CDR2 SVGAGI come from the germline V gene. This chain's CDR3 is CASSITGGSYNEQFF. Here the CDR3 DNA reads TGTGCCAGCAGCATAACAGGGGGCTCCTACAATGAGCAGTTCTTC.

A single count supports this clone. This chain links TRBV5-8 with TRBJ1-1, with TRBD1 matching over 11 bases. The germline CDR1 and CDR2 sequences are SGHTS and YDEGEE. The CDR3 contains 16 residues. V dropped 4 bases and J dropped 0; count of bases not matched to a gene: 5. The CDR3 DNA reads as TGTGCCAGCAGCCAAGGACAGGGGGCAGTGAACACTGAAGCTTTCTTT. Encoded protein: CASSQGQGAVNTEAFF.

The genes are TRBV7-6 and TRBJ2-7, with a possible D match to TRBD2 (6 bases). Germline V gene data show CDR1 as SGHVS and CDR2 as FNYEAQ. The CDR3 runs 14 residues. The V gene lost 0 bases and the J gene lost 3 bases, with 9 bases spanning the gap. In DNA form, the CDR3 reads TGTGCCAGCAGCTTAGCGCAGACTAGCTACGAGCAGTACTTC. Translation gives CASSLAQTSYEQYF.